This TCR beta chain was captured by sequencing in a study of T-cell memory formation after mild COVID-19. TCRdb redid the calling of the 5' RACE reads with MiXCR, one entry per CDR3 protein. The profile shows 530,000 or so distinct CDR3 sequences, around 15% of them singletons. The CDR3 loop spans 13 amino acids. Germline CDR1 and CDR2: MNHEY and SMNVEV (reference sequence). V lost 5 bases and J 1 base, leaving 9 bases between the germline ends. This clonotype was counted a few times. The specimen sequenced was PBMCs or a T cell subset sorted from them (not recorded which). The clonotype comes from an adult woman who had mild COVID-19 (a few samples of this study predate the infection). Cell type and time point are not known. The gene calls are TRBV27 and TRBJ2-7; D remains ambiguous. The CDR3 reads CASSPKGSYEQYF. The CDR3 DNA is TGTGCCAGCAGTCCCAAGGGTTCCTACGAGCAGTACTTC.